This paragraph covers one T cell receptor beta chain sequence. CDR3 length equals 14 residues. In germline, CDR1 is SGHNT, CDR2 YYREEE (reference sequence). V lost 4 bases to trimming and J lost 7 bases; unmatched junction nucleotides: 11. This entry belongs to a study of blood T cell repertoires in COVID-19. Study background: Nucleic acid was either cDNA or gDNA, and it came from T cells, B-cell-depleted T cells, or PBMCs.

Original processing notes: Amplification of reference gene primers was used by the study to estimate nucleated cell counts. Sequencing was performed with immunoSEQ multiplex PCR; in TCRdb, only in-frame clones are kept and a portion is missing. Clone size and V and J calls were adopted from that table, with D and trimming inferred from the DNA. The table has 150,000 to 250,000 clones, around 90% seen once. All recovered Cohort 3 donors got two negative PCRs, got clearance, or saw symptom resolution. The V call is TRBV5-4, the J call TRBJ2-7; 7 nucleotides line up with TRBD1. The clonotype originates from a woman in her thirties who had recovered from COVID-19. Sequencing was performed on PBMCs or T cells enriched from blood (not recorded which). CDR3: CASSQGQIVGEQYF. DNA for the CDR3: TGTGCCAGCAGCCAGGGACAGATAGTTGGGGAGCAGTACTTC.